Reported below is one T cell receptor (beta chain). There are a few counts of this clonotype. Its antigen target is currently unknown. Within one base of it there is no much larger clone, and no base qualities were kept. This specimen comes from a study of response to subunit inactivated influenza vaccine (dated by TCRdb to 2017 to 2018). Turning to the overall study: Deep quantitative profiling of the T cell receptor repertoire was used in the study to follow responses to a trivalent subunit inactivated influenza vaccine. Here is what the overall study found, with its caveats: The authors proposed that each seasonal influenza vaccination may bring in only a limited number of new T cells.

Preparation of the library involved RT-PCR. The listed sequencing device is Illumina HiSeq 2500. Using fastp at Q25 and MiXCR, TCRdb reprocessed the public reads and kept productive beta chains. Records with the same CDR3 protein are collapsed into one entry carrying the most frequent genes and DNA. The sample table contains 450,000 to 500,000 distinct CDR3 sequences; only one count was recorded for roughly 9.8% of them. The ten largest account for 12% of the sample. For CDR1 and CDR2, the germline V gene lists SGHTA and FQGNSA. V was cut back by 1 base and J by 11 bases, leaving a gap of 6 bases between them. Its CDR3 holds 12 amino acids, cysteine through phenylalanine. This entry keeps only the CDR3 DNA: 36 bases, framed from base 1. Read against the paper, the sample's time point label means: around 42 days after influenza vaccine administration.

This sample comprised PBMCs from blood, obtained roughly 6 weeks after vaccination. The rearrangement joined TRBV7-2 to TRBJ1-6; no D segment can be confidently identified. This sequence originates from a man between 45 and 60 years old who received an inactivated influenza vaccine. Donor details come from another sample of the same person, matched by shared clones. The sequence in DNA is TGTGCCAGCAGCTTAGAATTGGCACCCCTCCACTTT. Protein translation: CASSLELAPLHF.